The rows below give T cell receptor beta chains drawn from one sample of a study of blood T cell repertoires in COVID-19. The assay was immunoSEQ multiplex PCR, and TCRdb's table has in-frame clones only and misses some. The table shows some 300,000 clones, with about nine tenths occurring only once. Source material: PBMCs or T cells enriched from blood (not recorded which). Receptors were obtained from a woman aged 50 to 60 who had been exposed to COVID-19. Each CDR3 is given without its conserved first and last residue.

V,CDR3
TRBV10-3,AISVDSYGYT
TRBV27,ASSPLAGEGETQY
TRBV25-1,ASSKQGAYGYT
TRBV6-5,ASSYEGVMNTEAF
TRBV6-5,ASTPGQSSYEQY
TRBV7-8,ASRPAGQGYEQY
TRBV28,ASSPSPGLAGGSYNEQF
TRBV18,ASSPNRGSYEQY
TRBV3-1/TRBV3-2,ASSQASGQKAF
TRBV27,ASRTGFEKLF
TRBV6-1,ASSELVAVADTQY
TRBV10-3,AISEGADYEQY
TRBV4-2,ASSQGGQGADTQY
TRBV19,ASSIAGLGQPQH
TRBV25-1,ASSFQGYEQY
TRBV3-1/TRBV3-2,ASSHIQTSSGANVLT
TRBV28,ASSDRGQGYT
TRBV30,AGTSGGNYNEQF
TRBV2,AGASGGATDTQY
TRBV5-6,ASSLGRLADTQY
TRBV19,ASRTRGQLYGYT
TRBV4-1,ASSQRIPSSSGGGATDTQY
TRBV4-1,ASSQERQGAYGYT
TRBV5-1,ASSLLALSYNEQF
TRBV9,ASSGNGHYEQY
TRBV9,ASSAFQEPNTEAF
TRBV10-3,AISDSRDRNNYGYT
TRBV4-2,ASSQALAEETQY
TRBV5-1,ASSLVLGGWEKQETQY
TRBV18,ASSDGTPSGNTIY
TRBV10-3,AIKAPRDNSPLH
TRBV27,ASSFRGVGTEAF
TRBV25-1,ASLLTELHNEQF
TRBV5-1,ASSRATEAPYEQY
TRBV7-2,ASNPGGGAFNEQF
TRBV4-1,ASSQDAPGQGYGYT
TRBV3-1/TRBV3-2,ASSQVIGVAGELF
TRBV7-9,ASSLARDPGLSNEQF